A single sample is the source of the 11 T cell receptor beta chains below, sequenced in a study of regulatory T cells in long-lasting Graves disease (dated by TCRdb to the early 2020s). Receptors were amplified or captured by multiplex PCR. The sample was run on an Illumina HiSeq 4000. iRepertoire HTBI primers and Arm-PCR amplification of CDR3 regions were used to construct TCR beta libraries. TCRdb trimmed the raw reads at Q25, called clones with MiXCR and kept productive beta chains. One record per CDR3 amino acid sequence lists the most common genes and DNA. For this sample the table gives approximately 360,000 distinct CDR3 sequences, of which roughly 12% were detected only once. Of the sample, approximately 20% is held by the ten largest clones. The label giving this sample's time point can be read as: newly diagnosed GD, antithyroid drugs for less than 3 months. For both TCR sequencing and RNA sequencing, RNA was extracted from PBMCs in TRIzol.

These same data were also listed under a study on T cells in Graves' hyperthyroidism and ophthalmopathy.

Sequences were derived from peripheral blood mononuclear cells (PBMCs), sampled at new diagnosis, from a patient treated with antithyroid drugs. Receptor source: a young woman with Graves disease. Donor details come from another sample of the same person, matched by shared clones.

The V gene is TRBV19, the J gene TRBJ1-5; the D is unclear. This CDR3 contains 8 residues. Per germline, CDR1 LNHDA and CDR2 SQIVND (reference sequence). The CDR3 here is CVVKGQHF. CDR3 bases: TGTGTTGTAAAGGGTCAGCATTTT.

This clonotype was seen at least ten times. The chain carries TRBV2 and TRBJ2-7; D might be TRBD1 (6 bases). V lost 7 bases and J 0 bases, leaving 10 bases between the germline ends. The germline V gene encodes CDR1 SNHLY and CDR2 FYNNEI. The CDR3 contains 13 residues. CDR3 residues: CASTPDSSYEQYV. In DNA form, the CDR3 reads TGTGCCAGCACCCCGGACAGCTCCTACGAGCAGTACGTC.

For this clonotype: Without the conserved terminal phenylalanine or tryptophan, this CDR3 likely stems from a read error. This chain uses TRBV6-1 with TRBJ1-6, with D perhaps TRBD1 (5 bases). The V and J ends lost 7 bases and 9 bases respectively, with 25 bases between them. This CDR3 contains 17 residues. Looked up from germline, CDR1 is MNHNS and CDR2 is SASEGT. The CDR3 nucleotides read TGTGCCAGCACCCAATGGGCCAGGGAAAGGGAGGGTTCACCCCTCCACCTT. Translation: CASTQWAREREGSPLHL.

This clonotype was found a few times. This chain connects TRBV4-2 to TRBJ1-2, with 8 nucleotides matching TRBD1. Unmatched junction bases numbered 19, after V lost 0 bases and J lost 4 bases. This CDR3 has 20 residues. Germline assignment: CDR1 LGHNA and CDR2 YNFKEQ. CDR3 bases: TGTGCCAGCAGCCAAGATGGGGGTCGTGACAGGGGTTTTCGGCCCTATGGCTACACCTTC. Translated, it gives CASSQDGGRDRGFRPYGYTF.

This clonotype was recorded at least ten times. The J gene is TRBJ2-2, the V gene TRBV6-1; 7 positions match TRBD2. CDR3 length: 15 residues. The germline CDR1 and CDR2 sequences are MNHNS and SASEGT. Germline trimming cut 10 bases from V and 2 bases from J; bases unmatched to any gene: 10. CDR3 DNA: TGTGCCACCACGAAAGGGAGGGTTAACACCGGGGAGCTGTTTTTT. It is translated as CATTKGRVNTGELFF.

This clonotype was observed a few times. V gene TRBV7-9 combines with J gene TRBJ2-7; 8 positions agree with TRBD2. The CDR3 has 18 residues. V lost 5 bases, J lost 5 bases, and 20 bases stayed unmatched. Germline V lookup: CDR1 SEHNR, CDR2 FQNEAQ (reference sequence). The CDR3 sequence: CASSRPSTGGPIFHEQYF. The DNA of the CDR3 is TGTGCCAGCAGCCGGCCTAGTACGGGAGGGCCAATTTTCCACGAGCAGTACTTC. Looking up the rest from reference TRBV7-9 and TRBJ2-7 gives the full variable domain: DTGVSQNPRHKITKRGQNVTFRCDPISEHNRLYWYRQTLGQGPEFLTYFQNEAQLEKSRLLSDRFSAERPKGSFSTLEIQRTEQGDSAMYLCASSRPSTGGPIFHEQYFGPGTRLTVT.

In this sample, this clonotype turned up many times. V gene TRBV7-2 combines with J gene TRBJ2-1, with D perhaps TRBD1 (5 bases). This CDR3 comprises 14 residues. Looked up from germline, CDR1 is SGHTA and CDR2 is FQGNSA. V was clipped by 4 bases and J by 5 bases, with 12 bases between them. CDR3 bases: TGTGCCAGCAGCTATAGCAGGGATCACAATGAGCAGTTCTTC. Translation: CASSYSRDHNEQFF. The full variable domain, its missing parts supplied by reference TRBV7-2 and TRBJ2-1, is GAGVSQSPSNKVTEKGKDVELRCDPISGHTALYWYRQSLGQGLEFLIYFQGNSAPDKSGLPSDRFSAERTGGSVSTLTIQRTQQEDSAVYLCASSYSRDHNEQFFGPGTRLTVL.

This clonotype has a count of ten or more. The chain has TRBV20-1 and TRBJ2-3, with no clear D. Looked up from germline, CDR1 is DFQATT and CDR2 is SNEGSKA (reference sequence). The CDR3 runs 15 residues. Trimming removed 3 bases from V and 0 bases from J, with 13 bases in between. CDR3 loop: CSASWATSSTDTQYF. CDR3 nucleotides: TGCAGTGCTAGCTGGGCGACCTCTAGCACAGATACGCAGTATTTT.

This clonotype was recorded a few times. This chain uses TRBV5-6 with TRBJ2-7; no reliable D call. In germline, CDR1 is SGHDT, CDR2 YYEEEE. The CDR3 runs 13 residues. The V end was cut by 6 bases, the J end by 1 base, with 11 bases between. The CDR3 loop reads CASNRWWSYEQYV. CDR3 sequence (DNA): TGTGCCAGCAACCGATGGTGGTCCTACGAGCAGTACGTC.

V and J are TRBV5-5 and TRBJ2-3, with D perhaps matching TRBD2 (5 bases). Trimming cost V 0 bases and J 4 bases, with 15 bases left between them. This CDR3 has 16 residues. Germline CDR1 and CDR2: SGHKS and YYEKEE (reference sequence). The CDR3 DNA is TGTGCCAGCAGCTTGGAAGACTACCTAATACCAGATACGCAGTATTTT. It specifies CASSLEDYLIPDTQYF.

The chain employs TRBV5-4 and TRBJ2-4; TRBD1 or TRBD2 may be the D gene (5 bases each). The CDR3 is made up of 18 amino acids. Germline V gives CDR1 SGHNT, CDR2 YYREEE (reference sequence). Between the trimmed V and J ends, which lost 3 bases and 1 base, there was a span of 20 bases. CDR3: CASSSLGEKWDAKNIQYF. The CDR3 DNA reads TGTGCCAGCAGCTCGTTGGGGGAGAAGTGGGATGCCAAAAACATTCAGTACTTC.